Shown below are 18 T cell receptor beta chains from a single sample sequenced in a study of blood T cell repertoires in COVID-19. Generated by immunoSEQ multiplex PCR, the TCRdb table keeps only in-frame clones and is missing some. The top ten clones hold less than 3.5% of a sample with 250,000 to 300,000 clones, roughly 86% of them seen once. The sequenced material came from PBMCs or T cells enriched from blood (not recorded which). The source is a woman in her forties or fifties who had been exposed to COVID-19.

The CDR3 region is CASSLVGLLDRGGETQYF. The CDR3 DNA reads as TGCGCCAGCAGCTTGGTAGGCCTACTGGACAGGGGAGGTGAGACCCAGTACTTC. The chain combines TRBV5-1 with TRBJ2-5, with 9 bases lining up with TRBD1. Germline CDR1 is SGHRS and CDR2 is YFSETQ. V gave up 0 bases and J gave up 5 bases; unmatched junction bases: 14. The CDR3 runs 18 residues. The full variable domain, rest sourced from reference TRBV5-1 and TRBJ2-5, is KAGVTQTPRYLIKTRGQQVTLSCSPISGHRSVSWYQQTPGQGLQFLFEYFSETQRNKGNFPGRFSGRQFSNSRSEMNVSTLELGDSALYLCASSLVGLLDRGGETQYFGPGTRLLVL.

The chain uses TRBV6-1 and TRBJ2-7; TRBD1 matches 11 bases. The germline gives CDR1 MNHNS, CDR2 SASEGT. V gave up 2 bases and J gave up 2 bases; unmatched junction bases: 11. The CDR3 is 18 amino acids. The CDR3 DNA sequence: TGTGCCAGCAGTGAAATTGGACAGGGGGCGCGAGGGACCTACGAGCAGTACTTC. Encoded protein: CASSEIGQGARGTYEQYF.

The chain combines TRBV2 with TRBJ1-5, with D possibly matching TRBD1 (5 bases). V lost 6 bases, J lost 0 bases, and 12 bases lay in between. The germline gives CDR1 SNHLY, CDR2 FYNNEI. The CDR3 is 15 residues long. The CDR3 DNA reads TGTGCCAGCAGCGCCAGGGCCCCTAGCAATCAGCCCCAGCATTTT. Translation gives CASSARAPSNQPQHF.

This rearrangement joins TRBV4-1 to TRBJ2-3; TRBD2 might be the D (7 bases). Germline V lookup: CDR1 MGHRA, CDR2 YSYEKL. The V gene lost 1 base and the J gene lost 2 bases, with 16 bases spanning the gap. This CDR3 has 17 residues. The CDR3 DNA reads as TGCGCCAGCAGCCAAGCCTTAGCCCGGGGGGCCACAGATACGCAGTATTTT. Translated, it gives CASSQALARGATDTQYF.

This clone was seen more than once but under ten times. The V and J genes are TRBV28 and TRBJ1-1; D is unresolved. The CDR3 sequence is 13 residues long. Between the trimmed V and J ends, which lost 6 bases and 3 bases, there was a span of 11 bases. Germline V gene data show CDR1 as MDHEN and CDR2 as SYDVKM. This CDR3 is CASSPPRDTEAFF. The CDR3 DNA sequence: TGTGCCAGCAGCCCCCCCCGGGACACTGAAGCTTTCTTT.

V gene TRBV19 combines with J gene TRBJ2-1; perhaps TRBD2 as D (5 bases). Germline CDR1 is LNHDA and CDR2 is SQIVND (reference sequence). The V end lost 1 base, the J end lost 5 bases, and 15 bases lay between the germline ends. The CDR3 is 16 residues long. The CDR3 spells CASSIATTYPHNEQFF. The CDR3 region has the DNA TGTGCCAGTAGTATAGCGACTACCTATCCCCACAATGAGCAGTTCTTC.

J is TRBJ2-7 and V is TRBV23-1; D perhaps matches TRBD2 (6 bases). TRBV23-1 counts as an open reading frame of uncertain function. Trimming stripped 7 bases from V and 0 bases from J, with 25 bases between. The CDR3 covers 18 residues. CDR3 loop: CASTFKFPLGEDSYEQYF. The CDR3 coding sequence is TGCGCCAGCACGTTTAAGTTTCCCTTGGGGGAGGACTCCTACGAGCAGTACTTC.

The chain recombines TRBV5-1 with TRBJ2-2; 7 bases align to TRBD2. The CDR3 has 15 residues. CDR1 SGHRS and CDR2 YFSETQ come from the germline V gene. Losses at the gene ends were 4 bases for V and 0 bases for J; bases not matched to a gene: 3. The CDR3 bases are TGCGCCAGCAGCCCAAGCGGGGCGAACACCGGGGAGCTGTTTTTT. Amino acid sequence: CASSPSGANTGELFF.

In regard to this clone: The junction departs from the called germline gene at one end, perhaps through a read error. This chain connects TRBV7-7 to TRBJ2-5, with 7 positions matching TRBD2. Germline V gives CDR1 SSHAT, CDR2 FNYEAQ (reference sequence). The CDR3 is made up of 14 amino acids. The CDR3 region is CASSLGGNQETQYF. The CDR3 region has the DNA TGTGCTAGCAGCTTGGGAGGGAACCAAGAGACCCAGTACTTC.

The chain combines TRBV19 with TRBJ1-5; 7 nucleotides line up with TRBD1. V gave up 4 bases and J gave up 0 bases; unmatched junction bases: 3. Germline V lookup: CDR1 LNHDA, CDR2 SQIVND (reference sequence). The CDR3 is made up of 15 amino acids. For the CDR3, the DNA is TGTGCCAGTAGTAAGACAGGGCTTAGCAATCAGCCCCAGCATTTT. It is translated as CASSKTGLSNQPQHF.

The chain uses TRBV5-1 and TRBJ2-7, with 12 bases that match TRBD2. Germline V gives CDR1 SGHRS, CDR2 YFSETQ. The CDR3 is 13 residues long. V trimming: 0 bases; J trimming: 12 bases; junction bases outside the gene matches: 4. CDR3 DNA: TGCGCCAGCAGCTTGGCTAGCGGGGGGGCCCGGTACTTC. This encodes CASSLASGGARYF.

For the CDR3, the DNA is TGTGCCAGCAGCCCCCTGCTTCGGGGGAGGGACACCGGGGAGCTGTTTTTT. It translates to CASSPLLRGRDTGELFF. The rearrangement uses TRBV7-2 and TRBJ2-2; 7 bases map to TRBD2. CDR1 is SGHTA, CDR2 FQGNSA, per germline. Trimming at V came to 5 bases and at J to 3 bases, leaving 12 bases not matched to a gene. The CDR3 is 17 amino acids.

This chain uses TRBV7-9 with TRBJ2-7; possibly TRBD1 for D (6 bases). CDR1 is SEHNR and CDR2 is FQNEAQ in the germline V gene (reference sequence). The CDR3 totals 16 residues. Trimming removed 0 bases at V and 2 bases at J, with 14 bases between. DNA for the CDR3: TGTGCCAGCAGCTTAGCCAATAACAGGGCTACCTACGAGCAGTACTTC. Its protein product is CASSLANNRATYEQYF.

The V gene is TRBV19, the J gene TRBJ1-4; D not resolved. The CDR3 length is 14 residues. Germline lookup yields CDR1 LNHDA and CDR2 SQIVND (reference sequence). V lost 5 bases and J lost 6, with 13 bases in between. CDR3 amino acids: CASSLTRRDEKLFF. CDR3 sequence (DNA): TGTGCCAGTAGTTTGACGCGGCGGGATGAAAAACTGTTTTTT.

The J gene is TRBJ2-2, the V gene TRBV24-1; TRBD1 agrees at 9 bases. The germline CDR1 and CDR2 sequences are KGHDR and SFDVKD. The CDR3 covers 14 residues. V gave up 5 bases and J gave up 7 bases; unmatched junction bases: 4. CDR3 DNA sequence: TGTGCCACCAGTGTGACAGGGGGACACGGGGAGCTGTTTTTT. Its protein product is CATSVTGGHGELFF.

In its sample, this clone was seen once. The chain recombines TRBV28 with TRBJ1-4, with TRBD1 identical over 10 bases. This CDR3 spans 15 amino acids. CDR1 is MDHEN and CDR2 is SYDVKM in the germline V gene. With V trimmed by 7 bases and J by 5 bases, 7 bases remained unmatched. The CDR3: CASMVDRGSNEKLFF. The CDR3 DNA reads TGTGCCAGCATGGTGGACAGGGGGTCCAATGAAAAACTGTTTTTT.

The rearrangement links TRBV4-2 to TRBJ1-2; D remains ambiguous. The germline gives CDR1 LGHNA, CDR2 YNFKEQ. V gave up 0 bases and J gave up 2 bases, with 10 bases separating them. The CDR3 loop spans 15 amino acids. As DNA, the CDR3 is TGTGCCAGCAGCCAAGATTCACAGAGCAACTATGGCTACACCTTC. It translates to CASSQDSQSNYGYTF.

The chain couples TRBV5-1 to TRBJ2-6; 7 nucleotides align to TRBD1. V was clipped by 4 bases and J by 0 bases; unmatched bases: 10. The CDR3 has 18 residues. Germline V gene data show CDR1 as SGHRS and CDR2 as YFSETQ. CDR3 coding DNA: TGCGCCAGCAGCCATCGACAGGGCGCCTTCTCTGGGGCCAACGTCCTGACTTTC. Its protein product is CASSHRQGAFSGANVLTF.